This T cell receptor beta chain was sequenced for a study of blood T cell repertoires in COVID-19. The overall study: The United States, Italy and Spain provided the acute and convalescent COVID-19 samples. PBMCs, B-cell-depleted T cells, or T cells were the source of the cDNA or gDNA that made up the material.

The germline V and J ends were trimmed by 6 bases and 3 bases, with 14 bases remaining between them. The CDR3 covers 14 residues. CDR1 and CDR2 from the germline V gene are SNHLY and FYNNEI. In the source study's methods: By means of reference gene primer amplification, nucleated cell counts were estimated. The method was immunoSEQ multiplex PCR; TCRdb's version includes in-frame clones alone and lacks a portion of them. From that table come the V and J calls and clone size; the DNA was used to work out D and trimming. The sample records 30,000 to 40,000 clones, more than 80% being singletons. Sequenced sample: peripheral blood. This sequence originates from a man in his fifties or sixties with active or convalescent COVID-19. V usage is TRBV2 and J usage is TRBJ2-5, with D perhaps TRBD2 (5 bases). The CDR3 protein is CASRPGLVEETQYF. In nucleotides, the CDR3 is TGTGCCAGCAGGCCCGGACTGGTAGAAGAGACCCAGTACTTC.